These T cell receptor beta chains were read from a single sample in a study of blood T cell repertoires in COVID-19. The table came from immunoSEQ multiplex PCR; TCRdb's copy has only in-frame clones and leaves some out. Of some 300,000 clones listed, 85% to 90% are singletons. Sequencing was carried out using peripheral blood. Receptor source: a woman between 40 and 50 years old with COVID-19, enrolled during active disease. The CDR3 runs from the conserved cysteine through the conserved F or W. The D gene is left open where the match is weak. Clone size is given for some rows only: seen once, a few or many times, or a class if the clone is expanded.

CDR3 DNA	CDR3 protein	clone size	D gene	V gene	J gene
TGTGCCAGCAGTTTCAGGTTAGCGGGGACCTACAATGAGCAGTTCTTC	CASSFRLAGTYNEQFF	.	TRBD2	TRBV27	TRBJ2-1
TGTGCCAGCAGCTTTTCAGGGGCGAACACTGAAGCTTTCTTT	CASSFSGANTEAFF	.	.	TRBV7-2	TRBJ1-1
TGTGCCAGCTCACCGCAGAGTAGCCGCGAGACCCAGTACTTC	CASSPQSSRETQYF	.	.	TRBV18	TRBJ2-5
TGTGCCAGCTCACTACAAGGGAGGTACTACGAGCAGTACTTC	CASSLQGRYYEQYF	.	.	TRBV18	TRBJ2-7
TGTGCCAGCAGTTTTTTCCCCAGGGGGACCGGGGAGCTGTTTTTT	CASSFFPRGTGELFF	.	TRBD1	TRBV6-2/TRBV6-3	TRBJ2-2
TGTGCCAGCGTGTTCGGGCTAGCGGTGAACACCGGGGAGCTGTTTTTT	CASVFGLAVNTGELFF	.	TRBD2	TRBV2	TRBJ2-2
TGTGCCAGCAGCTTAAACGGACTGCTGAGCTCCTACGAGCAGTACTTC	CASSLNGLLSSYEQYF	.	.	TRBV7-2	TRBJ2-7
TGTGCCAGCTCATCTCCTGACAGGGCAAATCAGCCCCAGCATTTT	CASSSPDRANQPQHF	few	TRBD1	TRBV18	TRBJ1-5
TGTGCCAGCAGTTACTCGAAAGGGGATAGCAATCAGCCCCAGCATTTT	CASSYSKGDSNQPQHF	.	.	TRBV6-2/TRBV6-3	TRBJ1-5
TGTGCCAGCAGTTCCCCCTTTGGGGGACAGGGGGCGCAAGGGCAGTACTTC	CASSSPFGGQGAQGQYF	.	TRBD1	TRBV27	TRBJ2-7
TGTGCCAGCAGTGTACTAGCGGGGGGTTCCTACGAGCAGTACTTC	CASSVLAGGSYEQYF	.	TRBD2	TRBV2	TRBJ2-7
TGTGCCAGCAGCTCCCGACAGAACCACGAGCAGTACTTC	CASSSRQNHEQYF	.	.	TRBV7-9	TRBJ2-7
TGTGCCAGCAGTTGGGGGACTAACAATGAGCAGTTCTTC	CASSWGTNNEQFF	.	TRBD2	TRBV28	TRBJ2-1
TGCGCCAGCAGCCAAGTCAGGGGGGCAGGGTCAAATGAAAAACTGTTTTTT	CASSQVRGAGSNEKLFF	.	TRBD1	TRBV4-3	TRBJ1-4
TGTGCCAGCAGCTCTAGCGGGAGTGTTTACAATGAGCAGTTCTTC	CASSSSGSVYNEQFF	once	TRBD2	TRBV7-6	TRBJ2-1
TGTGCCACCAGCAGAGATTTGAGTTTAGGGGATCGCTATGGCTACACCTTC	CATSRDLSLGDRYGYTF	.	.	TRBV15	TRBJ1-2
TGTGCCAGCACCCTGGGACACCTCTATGGCTACACCTTC	CASTLGHLYGYTF	.	.	TRBV9	TRBJ1-2
TGTGCCAGCACTAGTAGGGATACGCAGTATTTT	CASTSRDTQYF	once	.	TRBV28	TRBJ2-3
TGTGCCAGTAGTACGGGGGCGGGCAGGGGGCCTAGGAACATTCAGTACTTC	CASSTGAGRGPRNIQYF	once	TRBD1	TRBV19	TRBJ2-4
TGTGCCAGCAGTTTATCTGGTCATCGGACAGGGGGCAAGAACACCGGGGAGCTGTTTTTT	CASSLSGHRTGGKNTGELFF	once	TRBD1	TRBV27	TRBJ2-2
TGCAGCGTTTATGACAGGGGGCACGTTAGTGGGGCCAACGTCCTGACTTTC	CSVYDRGHVSGANVLTF	.	TRBD1	TRBV29-1	TRBJ2-6
TGTGCCAGCAGCACCATAGACAGGGAAGGTTCACCCCTCCACTTT	CASSTIDREGSPLHF	.	TRBD1	TRBV27	TRBJ1-6
TGCGCCAGCAGCCCGGCATCAGCGATCACTGAAGCTTTCTTT	CASSPASAITEAFF	once	.	TRBV5-1	TRBJ1-1
TGCGCCAGCAGCAGGACGGCGGCGGGTTACGAGCAGTACTTC	CASSRTAAGYEQYF	.	.	TRBV5-1	TRBJ2-7
TGTGCCAGCAGCTTAGGGAGACTGGGGACTTCCGGGGAGCTGTTTTTT	CASSLGRLGTSGELFF	.	.	TRBV7-2	TRBJ2-2
TGTGCCAGCAGCTTAGGTTTCGGGACAACACACTATGGCTACACCTTC	CASSLGFGTTHYGYTF	.	.	TRBV7-2	TRBJ1-2
TGTGCCAGCAGCTTAGCGGAGAGCGGGAGAATGTTCTTC	CASSLAESGRMFF	.	TRBD2	TRBV7-2	TRBJ2-1
TGTGCCAGCAGCTTAATTGGACAGGGGGGAAAACTGTTTTTT	CASSLIGQGGKLFF	.	TRBD1	TRBV7-9	TRBJ1-4
TGTGCCAGCAGCTGGGGGGGACAGGGGGCGAACACCGGGGAGCTGTTTTTT	CASSWGGQGANTGELFF	.	TRBD1	TRBV5-4	TRBJ2-2
TGTGCCAGCAGCTTATTAGCCGGGGAGCTGTTTTTT	CASSLLAGELFF	.	.	TRBV7-2	TRBJ2-2
TGCGCCAGATCAGGGCCTGAAGCTTTCTTT	CARSGPEAFF	.	.	TRBV10-1	TRBJ1-1
TGTGCCAGCAGTGACCGACGGGATTCACCCCTCCACTTT	CASSDRRDSPLHF	.	.	TRBV6-4	TRBJ1-6
TGCAGCGTTGAACCCCCCGGGAACTATAATTCACCCCTCCACTTT	CSVEPPGNYNSPLHF	.	.	TRBV29-1	TRBJ1-6
TGCAGTGCTAGTAAAGCGGGGAGGCTTCCCACAGATACGCAGTATTTT	CSASKAGRLPTDTQYF	.	TRBD2	TRBV20-1	TRBJ2-3
TGTGCCAGCAGCTCCCGGACAGGGGGGCGGACTGAAGCTTTCTTT	CASSSRTGGRTEAFF	.	TRBD1	TRBV13	TRBJ1-1
TGCGCCAGCAGCACAGGGGAGAGCTATGGCTACACCTTC	CASSTGESYGYTF	.	TRBD1	TRBV5-1	TRBJ1-2
TGCGCCAGCAGCCCAGCTCCGACAGGGGTGAACACTGAAGCTTTCTTT	CASSPAPTGVNTEAFF	.	TRBD1	TRBV5-1	TRBJ1-1
TGTGCCAGCAGTCCCGCCTCGGGGGGGCTCCTACGTGAGCAGTACTTC	CASSPASGGLLREQYF	.	TRBD2	TRBV28	TRBJ2-7
TGCAGCGTCCCCCGGGCAGATACGCAGTATTTT	CSVPRADTQYF	.	.	TRBV29-1	TRBJ2-3
TGTGCCAGCTCACTCGGACAGGATGAAAAACTGTTTTTT	CASSLGQDEKLFF	.	TRBD1	TRBV18	TRBJ1-4
TGTGCCAGCAGTTTAACACCGCACGAGCAGTACTTC	CASSLTPHEQYF	.	.	TRBV28	TRBJ2-7
TGCGCCAGCAGCTTACCGGGACAGGTGAACACTGAAGCTTTCTTT	CASSLPGQVNTEAFF	.	TRBD1	TRBV5-1	TRBJ1-1
TGTGCCAGCAGCTTATGGACAGACAATGAGCAGTTCTTC	CASSLWTDNEQFF	.	.	TRBV7-2	TRBJ2-1
TGTGCCAGCAGCCGGGGACTAGCGGGAGAGACCCAGTACTTC	CASSRGLAGETQYF	.	TRBD2	TRBV6-2/TRBV6-3	TRBJ2-5
TGTGCCAGCAGCTTAGGCCTACCGGGGAATTCACCCCTCCACTTT	CASSLGLPGNSPLHF	.	.	TRBV7-3	TRBJ1-6
TGTGCCAGCAGGAGGTATCCCTACGAGCAGTACTTC	CASRRYPYEQYF	.	.	TRBV6-5	TRBJ2-7
TGTGCCAGCAGCCACGGGACAGGAGATAGGTATGGCTACACCTTC	CASSHGTGDRYGYTF	.	TRBD1	TRBV5-8	TRBJ1-2
TGTGCCAGCAGTTCATTCGTGGCAGGGGGTAACTATGGCTACACCTTC	CASSSFVAGGNYGYTF	.	TRBD1	TRBV28	TRBJ1-2
TGCAGTGCTAGTCGACAGGGCAATGAGCAGTTCTTC	CSASRQGNEQFF	few	TRBD1	TRBV20-1	TRBJ2-1
TGTGCCAGCAGCGTAGAGGGTGGGTGGGGGGTCAGTGGCTACACCTTC	CASSVEGGWGVSGYTF	.	.	TRBV9	TRBJ1-2
TGTGCCAGCAGCGTAGGGGCAGGGGAAGATACGCAGTATTTT	CASSVGAGEDTQYF	once	.	TRBV9	TRBJ2-3
TGTGCCAGCAGGGGACAGGGAGGCACTGAAGCTTTCTTT	CASRGQGGTEAFF	.	TRBD1	TRBV12-3/TRBV12-4	TRBJ1-1
TGCAGCACCGGGGGGGACGGCTACACCTTC	CSTGGDGYTF	.	.	TRBV29-1	TRBJ1-2
TGTGCCAGCAGTGAATGGGGACTCCCCACCGGGGAGCTGTTTTTT	CASSEWGLPTGELFF	.	.	TRBV25-1	TRBJ2-2
TGTGCCATCAGTGAGTGGAAGCGGGGGGGCGGAAATGAGCAGTTCTTC	CAISEWKRGGGNEQFF	.	TRBD2	TRBV10-3	TRBJ2-1
TGTGCCACCAGCAGAGGGGGCTTGGGGGAGACCCAGTACTTC	CATSRGGLGETQYF	.	.	TRBV15	TRBJ2-5
TGTGCCAGTAGTCCGCTGAGGGGACAGACTGTGAAGGCTTTCTTT	CASSPLRGQTVKAFF	.	TRBD1	TRBV19	TRBJ1-1
TGTGCCAGCACCCGCCGGACAGCAATCTACGAGCAGTACTTC	CASTRRTAIYEQYF	.	.	TRBV28	TRBJ2-7